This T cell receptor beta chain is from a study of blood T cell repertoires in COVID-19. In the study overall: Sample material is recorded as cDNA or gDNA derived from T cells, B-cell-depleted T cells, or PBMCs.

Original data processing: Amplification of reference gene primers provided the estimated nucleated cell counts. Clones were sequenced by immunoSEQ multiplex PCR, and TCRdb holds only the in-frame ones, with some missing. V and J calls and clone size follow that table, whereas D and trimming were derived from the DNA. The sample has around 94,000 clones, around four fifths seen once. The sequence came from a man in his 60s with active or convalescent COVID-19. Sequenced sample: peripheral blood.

CDR3 in DNA: TGTGCCAGCAGTGAAGTAGACAGGAGCTATGGCTACACCTTC. This codes for CASSEVDRSYGYTF. The J gene is TRBJ1-2, the V gene TRBV6-1, with D possibly being TRBD1 (6 bases). This CDR3 comprises 14 residues. V was clipped by 1 base and J by 4 bases, with 10 bases between them. Looked up from germline, CDR1 is MNHNS and CDR2 is SASEGT.